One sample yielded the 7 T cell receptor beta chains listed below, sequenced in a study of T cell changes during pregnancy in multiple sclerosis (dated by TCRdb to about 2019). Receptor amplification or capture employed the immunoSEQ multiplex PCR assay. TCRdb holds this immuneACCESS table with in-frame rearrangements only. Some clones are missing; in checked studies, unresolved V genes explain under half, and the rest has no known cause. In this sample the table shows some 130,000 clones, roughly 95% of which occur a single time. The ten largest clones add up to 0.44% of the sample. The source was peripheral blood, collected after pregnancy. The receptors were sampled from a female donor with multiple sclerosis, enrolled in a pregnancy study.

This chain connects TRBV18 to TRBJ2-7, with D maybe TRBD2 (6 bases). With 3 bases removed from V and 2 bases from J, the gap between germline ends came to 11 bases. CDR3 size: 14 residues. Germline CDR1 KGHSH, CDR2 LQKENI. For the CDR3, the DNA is TGTGCCAGCTCACCGGGGAGGAGCACCTACGAGCAGTACTTC. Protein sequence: CASSPGRSTYEQYF.

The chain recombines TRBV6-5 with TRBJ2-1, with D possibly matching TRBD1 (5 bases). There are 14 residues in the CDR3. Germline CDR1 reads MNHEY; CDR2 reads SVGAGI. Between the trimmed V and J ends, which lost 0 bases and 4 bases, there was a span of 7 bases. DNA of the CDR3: TGTGCCAGCAGTTACTCGACAGCTTACAATGAGCAGTTCTTC. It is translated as CASSYSTAYNEQFF.

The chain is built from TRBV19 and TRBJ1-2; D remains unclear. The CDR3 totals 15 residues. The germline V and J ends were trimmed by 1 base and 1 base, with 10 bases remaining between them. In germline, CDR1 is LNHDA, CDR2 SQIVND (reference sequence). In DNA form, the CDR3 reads TGTGCCAGTAGTATAGGACTGATCCTTAACTATGGCTACACCTTC. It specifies CASSIGLILNYGYTF.

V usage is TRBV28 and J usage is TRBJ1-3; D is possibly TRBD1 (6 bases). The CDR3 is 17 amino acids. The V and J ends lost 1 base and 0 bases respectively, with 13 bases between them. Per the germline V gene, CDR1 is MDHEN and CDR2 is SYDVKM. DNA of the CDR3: TGTGCCAGCAGTTTATCGGGGGGGCTTCGCTCTGGAAACACCATATATTTT. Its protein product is CASSLSGGLRSGNTIYF.

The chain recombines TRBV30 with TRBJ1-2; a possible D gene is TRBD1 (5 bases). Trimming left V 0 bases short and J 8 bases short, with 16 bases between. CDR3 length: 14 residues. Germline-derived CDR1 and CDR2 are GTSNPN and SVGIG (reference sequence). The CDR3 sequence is CAWSVGQGKYGYTF. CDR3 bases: TGTGCCTGGAGTGTAGGTCAGGGAAAGTACGGCTACACCTTC.

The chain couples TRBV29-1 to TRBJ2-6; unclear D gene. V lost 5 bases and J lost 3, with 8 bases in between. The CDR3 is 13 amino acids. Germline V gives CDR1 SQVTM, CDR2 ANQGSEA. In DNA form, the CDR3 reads TGCAGCGTTCAGTCGTTTGGGGCCAACGTCCTGACTTTC. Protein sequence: CSVQSFGANVLTF.

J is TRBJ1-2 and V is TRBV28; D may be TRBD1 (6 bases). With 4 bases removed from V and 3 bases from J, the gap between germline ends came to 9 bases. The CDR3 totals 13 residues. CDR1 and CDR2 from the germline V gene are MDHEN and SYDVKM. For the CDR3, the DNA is TGTGCCAGCAGTTCACAGGGCGACTATGGCTACACCTTC. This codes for CASSSQGDYGYTF.